In its sample, the clone carrying this TCR beta chain was seen many times. The CDR3 spans 13 residues. Germline V gives CDR1 LNHDA, CDR2 SQIVND (reference sequence). Trimming at V came to 10 bases and at J to 4 bases, leaving 9 bases not matched to a gene. In the source study's methods: From reference gene primer amplification, estimates of nucleated cell counts were derived. Here immunoSEQ multiplex PCR was the method, and the copy in TCRdb shows in-frame clones only, minus some. Clone size and the V and J calls come from that table; the DNA yielded D and trimming. The sample holds approximately 170,000 clones, around nine tenths seen once. The entry originates in a study of blood T cell repertoires in COVID-19. Study details: Sites across the United States, Italy and Spain contributed samples from acute and convalescent COVID-19. Sources were T cells, B-cell-depleted T cells, or PBMCs; the material itself was cDNA or gDNA.

This sequence joins TRBV19 and TRBJ1-1; 7 nucleotides agree with TRBD1. This clonotype was obtained from a man aged 18 to 30 with active or convalescent COVID-19. The sequencing input was peripheral blood. The DNA of the CDR3 is TGTGCCACCCTGACAGGGCCCCCCACTGAAGCTTTCTTT. It yields the protein CATLTGPPTEAFF.